This TCR beta chain was recorded in a study of blood T cell repertoires in COVID-19. Study-level information: Nucleic acid was either cDNA or gDNA, and it came from T cells, B-cell-depleted T cells, or PBMCs.

Study processing details: Cell counts per sample came from amplifying reference gene primers. Clones were read by immunoSEQ multiplex PCR, and TCRdb kept only the in-frame ones, dropping some. The V and J calls and clone size come from that table; D and trimming were worked out from the DNA. The table records about 480,000 clones, roughly nine tenths of them present only once. Enrollment of patients from Seattle took place during active infection, with longitudinal follow-up. This sequence was found in a man aged 18 to 35 with COVID-19, enrolled during active disease. Sequenced sample: peripheral blood.

CDR3 region: CASSLVSGGSDEQFF. The CDR3 nucleotides read TGTGCCAGCAGCTTGGTTTCGGGAGGGTCAGATGAGCAGTTCTTC. This chain connects TRBV5-6 to TRBJ2-1; 8 positions agree with TRBD2. Germline CDR1 SGHDT, CDR2 YYEEEE. The CDR3 extends over 15 amino acids. V trimming: 0 bases; J trimming: 8 bases; junction bases outside the gene matches: 7.